This T cell receptor (beta chain) was recorded in a study of blood T cell repertoires in COVID-19. Across the study: The analysed material was cDNA or gDNA that came from T cells, B-cell-depleted T cells, or PBMCs.

Profiling relied on immunoSEQ multiplex PCR, and the TCRdb table lists in-frame clones only, not all of them. The data contain around 290,000 clones, 80% to 95% of them singletons. Self-reported history from a screening survey and questionnaire set each donor's cohort. Recovery meant two consecutive negative NP/OP PCR tests, professional clearance, or resolved symptoms. The V gene's germline CDR1 is MNHNY and CDR2 SVGAGI (reference sequence). Trimming took 6 bases from V and 7 from J, leaving 21 bases between them. The CDR3 extends over 16 amino acids. Sequencing used PBMCs or T cells enriched from blood (not recorded which). The clonotype originates from a woman aged 30 to 39 who had recovered from COVID-19. The chain combines TRBV6-6 with TRBJ1-4; tentative D call: TRBD1 (6 bases). The CDR3 reads CASRGHGNSFGEKLFF. The DNA of the CDR3 is TGTGCCAGCAGGGGACATGGGAATTCGTTCGGTGAAAAACTGTTTTTT.